A selection of T cell receptor beta chains follows, all from one sample in a study of T cells in Graves' hyperthyroidism and ophthalmopathy. MiXCR was run by TCRdb on the multiplex PCR reads, yielding one entry per CDR3 protein. The table lists 400,000 or so distinct CDR3 sequences, more than 12% of them singletons, with roughly a fifth in the top ten. The sequenced material came from blood. The receptors originated from a woman between 25 and 40 years old with Graves' ophthalmopathy. CDR3s include the opening cysteine and the closing phenylalanine or tryptophan. The D gene is left open where the match is weak. For some rows the clone size is stated as once, few or many, or as a class when expanded; others skip it.

CDR3nt,CDR3aa,d_gene,abundance,v_gene,j_gene
TGTGCCAGCAGTAATCGGGACGTGTACAATGAGCAGTTCTTC,CASSNRDVYNEQFF,-,many,TRBV27,TRBJ2-1
TGTGCCAGCAGCTCGATTGGGACAGGGGGCGAGCAGTACTTC,CASSSIGTGGEQYF,TRBD1,-,TRBV7-8,TRBJ2-7
TGCGCCAGCAGTGCCGACCTGAACACCGGGGAGCTGTTTTTT,CASSADLNTGELFF,-,-,TRBV10-1,TRBJ2-2
TGCAGTGCTAGAGACGCTATTCACCGAGAGCCCAATCAGCCCCAGCATTTT,CSARDAIHREPNQPQHF,-,many,TRBV20-1,TRBJ1-5
TGTGCCAGCAGCCAAGAGAGTGGACAGGGGTATTACGAGCAGTACTTC,CASSQESGQGYYEQYF,TRBD1,-,TRBV3-1,TRBJ2-7
TGTGCCAGCAGTTTACTCCGGGAACAGGCCCACTTT,CASSLLREQAHF,-,many,TRBV28,TRBJ1-6
TGTGCCAGTAGTCACCGGGACGCCGCCTACGAGCAGTACTTC,CASSHRDAAYEQYF,-,few,TRBV19,TRBJ2-7
TGCAGTGCTGGGACCGGAGGGAGGAATGAGCAGTTCTTC,CSAGTGGRNEQFF,-,many,TRBV20-1,TRBJ2-1
TGTGCCAGCAGTTTATTTGCGGGGAGGCCTGAGACCCAGTACTTC,CASSLFAGRPETQYF,-,many,TRBV12-3/TRBV12-4,TRBJ2-5
TGCGCCAGCAGCTTAGACAATCTCGAATATGGCTACACCTTC,CASSLDNLEYGYTF,-,many,TRBV5-1,TRBJ1-2
TGTGCCACCAGGACCCGGGGAACAGATACGCAGTATTTT,CATRTRGTDTQYF,-,-,TRBV15,TRBJ2-3
TGTGCCAGCAAATCTACAGGGAACACTGAAGCTTTCTTT,CASKSTGNTEAFF,-,many,TRBV7-6,TRBJ1-1
TGTGCCATCAGTGAATCGATCGTGAACTATGGCTACACCTTC,CAISESIVNYGYTF,-,many,TRBV10-3,TRBJ1-2
TGTGCCAGCAGACCGCTAGGCAACAATCAGCCCCAGCATTTT,CASRPLGNNQPQHF,-,many,TRBV28,TRBJ1-5
TGTGCCAGCAGCTCATATCGTGTCCAGGGTATGTACAATGAGCAGTTCTTC,CASSSYRVQGMYNEQFF,-,many,TRBV28,TRBJ2-1
TGCAGTGCCACGGACAGCCCCGTTGAGCCCCAGCATTTT,CSATDSPVEPQHF,-,many,TRBV20-1,TRBJ1-5
TGTGCCTGGAGGGAGGACAGTGAATCCTACGAGCAGTACTTC,CAWREDSESYEQYF,-,-,TRBV30,TRBJ2-7
TGTGCCAGCAGCTTAAGGGGTTCCTTCTCTGGGGCCAACGTCCTGACTTTC,CASSLRGSFSGANVLTF,-,-,TRBV7-3,TRBJ2-6
TGCGCCAGCAGCGGCGGGGGAGCGGGGCCGGGAGATACGCAGTATTTT,CASSGGGAGPGDTQYF,TRBD2,few,TRBV4-1,TRBJ2-3
TGCGCCAGCAGCCCGGGGCTAGTTAACAATGAGCAGTTCTTC,CASSPGLVNNEQFF,-,many,TRBV5-1,TRBJ2-1
TGCGCCAGCAGCTTGGGGGGTTTCAGTGGCACAGATACGCAGTATTTT,CASSLGGFSGTDTQYF,-,many,TRBV5-1,TRBJ2-3
TGTGCCGGCAGTGCGGTGGCCGAATACACCGGGGGGCTGTTTTTT,CAGSAVAEYTGGLFF,-,-,TRBV6-4,TRBJ2-2
TGTGCCAGCAGGGGACAGAACGTTAACGGCTACACCTTC,CASRGQNVNGYTF,TRBD1,many,TRBV11-1,TRBJ1-2
TGCGCCAGCAGTGTGACAGGGTTTTACCAAGAGACCCAGTACTTC,CASSVTGFYQETQYF,TRBD1,many,TRBV10-2,TRBJ2-5
TGCAGTGCCACCGACAGATATGGCTACACCTTC,CSATDRYGYTF,-,many,TRBV20-1,TRBJ1-2
TGTGCCAGCAGCCAATCTGAGGGGCGGCAGCCCCAGCATTTT,CASSQSEGRQPQHF,-,many,TRBV3-1,TRBJ1-5
TGTGCCAGCAGTTGGGGGACAGGGGGAAACACCATATATTTT,CASSWGTGGNTIYF,TRBD1,few,TRBV12-3/TRBV12-4,TRBJ1-3
TGTGCCAGTAGTATAGCGGACGGCACAGATACGCAGTATTTT,CASSIADGTDTQYF,-,-,TRBV19,TRBJ2-3